The 2 T cell receptor beta chains reported below all come from one sample, sequenced in a study of molecular identifiers for immune sequencing clone quantification. MiXCR, applied by TCRdb to the PCR reads, yields one record per CDR3 protein. The sample shows around 86,000 distinct CDR3 sequences, around 20% of them seen only once. Sequences were obtained from naive CD8+ T cells from blood, with Jurkat cell RNA spiked in. As for subset: FACS-sorted CD8+CD4-CCR7+CD45RA+ naive T cells. These TCRs come from a human donor in good health. Some libraries in this study had Jurkat cell RNA spiked in.

This clonotype was recorded many times. This rearrangement joins TRBV29-1 to TRBJ2-7; 11 positions match TRBD2. CDR3 length: 13 amino acids. V was pared by 5 bases and J by 7 bases, with 7 bases of the junction left unmatched. CDR1 and CDR2 from the germline V gene are SQVTM and ANQGSEA. The CDR3 coding sequence is TGCAGCGTTTTAGGGACTAGCGGTTCGGAGCAGTACTTC. It yields the protein CSVLGTSGSEQYF.

The J gene is TRBJ2-1, the V gene TRBV6-5; D remains ambiguous. Germline V gene data show CDR1 as MNHEY and CDR2 as SVGAGI. V was clipped by 0 bases and J by 8 bases, with 11 bases between them. This CDR3 has 14 amino acids. This chain's CDR3 is CASSYSPPGHEQFF. The CDR3 nucleotides read TGTGCCAGCAGTTACTCCCCCCCGGGTCATGAGCAGTTCTTC.